What follows describes a single T cell receptor beta chain. This entry is derived from a study of technical replicates of blood from a handful of donors. V lost 2 bases, J lost 8 bases, and 9 bases lay in between. The CDR3 is 13 amino acids. Germline V CDR1 and CDR2: KGHSH, LQKENI. The protocol was immunoSEQ multiplex PCR, while the TCRdb copy is restricted to in-frame clones and leaves out a portion. The sample lists fewer than 100,000 clones, approximately 91% occurring once. The TCR comes from a human donor in good health. The sequenced material came from T cells isolated from PBMCs. The J gene is TRBJ1-4, the V gene TRBV18; the D gene is possibly TRBD1 (6 bases). The CDR3 sequence is CASSPGTREKLFF. The CDR3 DNA is TGTGCCAGCTCACCAGGGACAAGGGAAAAACTGTTTTTT.